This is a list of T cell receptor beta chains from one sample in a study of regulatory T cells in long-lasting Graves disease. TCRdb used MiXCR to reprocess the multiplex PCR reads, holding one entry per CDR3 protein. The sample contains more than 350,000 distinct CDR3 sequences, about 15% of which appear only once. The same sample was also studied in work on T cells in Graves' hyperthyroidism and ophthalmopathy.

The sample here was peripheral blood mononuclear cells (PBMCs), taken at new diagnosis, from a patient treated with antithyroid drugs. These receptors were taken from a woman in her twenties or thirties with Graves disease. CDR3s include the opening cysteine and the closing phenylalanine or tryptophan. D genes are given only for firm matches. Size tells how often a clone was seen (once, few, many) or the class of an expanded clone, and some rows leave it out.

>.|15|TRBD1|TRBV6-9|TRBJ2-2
CASSSPTGAGGELFF
TGTGCCAGCAGTTCACCAACAGGGGCGGGCGGGGAGCTGTTTTTT
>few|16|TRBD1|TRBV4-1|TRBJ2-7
CASSQASGQEAYEQYF
TGCGCCAGCAGCCAAGCCTCGGGACAGGAAGCCTACGAGCAGTACTTC
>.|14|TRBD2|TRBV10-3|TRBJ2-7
CATAAAGVTYEQYF
TGTGCCACCGCAGCAGCGGGAGTTACCTACGAGCAGTACTTC
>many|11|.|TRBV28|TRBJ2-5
CASSVMAAQYF
TGTGCCAGCAGTGTCATGGCGGCCCAGTACTTC
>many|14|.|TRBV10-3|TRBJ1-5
CAISDDAGNQPQHF
TGTGCCATCAGTGATGACGCTGGCAATCAGCCCCAGCATTTT
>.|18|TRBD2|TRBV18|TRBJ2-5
CASSPPGLAGSYKETQYF
TGTGCCAGCTCACCTCCCGGACTAGCGGGAAGCTACAAAGAGACCCAGTACTTC
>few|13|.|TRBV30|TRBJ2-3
CAWSGLAGDTQYF
TGTGCCTGGAGTGGCCTAGCCGGGGATACGCAGTATTTT
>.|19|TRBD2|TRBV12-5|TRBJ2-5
CASGLPWIHLAGVEETQYF
TGTGCTAGTGGTTTGCCTTGGATCCATCTAGCGGGAGTAGAGGAGACCCAGTACTTC
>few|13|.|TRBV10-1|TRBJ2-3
CASSESRGAQRYF
TGCGCCAGCAGTGAGTCGAGGGGGGCCCAGAGGTATTTT
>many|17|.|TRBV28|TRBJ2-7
CASSYLVSREAAYEQYF
TGTGCCAGCAGTTACCTTGTTTCCAGGGAGGCTGCCTACGAGCAGTACTTC